The 16 T cell receptor beta chains below come from one sample, sequenced in a study of T cell responses to AZD1222 COVID-19 vaccine. Data came from immunoSEQ multiplex PCR; TCRdb stores just in-frame clones and leaves some out. The sample has around 80,000 clones, 83% seen once. Sequences were derived from peripheral blood, sampled 28 days after the second AZD1222 dose. The receptors originated from an adult who received the AZD1222 COVID-19 vaccine.

The V call is TRBV19, the J call TRBJ2-1, with D possibly TRBD1 on 6 matching bases. CDR1 LNHDA and CDR2 SQIVND come from the germline V gene (reference sequence). This CDR3 comprises 16 residues. V lost 3 bases to trimming and J lost 8 bases, with 20 bases between them. This CDR3 reads CASSMRSGGTGYEQFF. The CDR3 nucleotides are TGTGCCAGTAGTATGCGATCCGGTGGTACAGGGTATGAGCAGTTCTTC.

The chain carries TRBV9 and TRBJ1-1; 8 positions match TRBD1. The CDR3 has 16 residues. Trimming cost V 3 bases and J 0 bases; bases outside gene matches: 7. Per the germline V gene, CDR1 is SGDLS and CDR2 is YYNGEE. CDR3 coding DNA: TGTGCCAGCAGCGCACCGTCGACAGGGGTGAACACTGAAGCTTTCTTT. This translates into CASSAPSTGVNTEAFF.

The CDR3 bases are TGTGCCAGCAGCCCCAGACAGGGTAATTCACCCCTCCACTTT. Protein product: CASSPRQGNSPLHF. V usage is TRBV3-1 (or the pseudogene TRBV3-2) and J usage is TRBJ1-6, with 7 bases lining up with TRBD1. Germline V lookup: CDR1 LGHDT, CDR2 YNNKEL (reference sequence). The CDR3 totals 14 residues. Trimming removed 4 bases from V and 6 bases from J; junction bases left unmatched: 3.

CDR3 DNA: TGTGCCAGCGAACCTGGGAATGGGGTATATACGCAGTATTTT. Translation: CASEPGNGVYTQYF. The V and J genes are TRBV7-2 and TRBJ2-3; unclear D gene. V gave up 8 bases and J gave up 7 bases, with 19 bases separating them. The CDR3 totals 14 residues. The germline V gene has CDR1 SGHTA and CDR2 FQGNSA.

CDR3 loop: CASSPLTNEQFF. The DNA for the CDR3 is TGTGCCAGCTCGCCCCTAACCAATGAGCAGTTCTTC. J is TRBJ2-1 and V is TRBV18; no definite D call. Trimming took 6 bases from V and 6 from J, leaving 9 bases between them. Per the germline V gene, CDR1 is KGHSH and CDR2 is LQKENI. The CDR3 has 12 residues.

This chain links TRBV27 with TRBJ2-3, with D tentatively TRBD1 (5 bases). Germline lookup yields CDR1 MNHEY and CDR2 SMNVEV (reference sequence). The CDR3 has 14 residues. The V gene lost 8 bases and the J gene lost 8 bases, with 20 bases spanning the gap. CDR3 residues: CASQLSTRVGTQYF. The CDR3 DNA is TGTGCCAGCCAGCTATCCACCAGGGTGGGTACGCAGTATTTT.

The V gene is TRBV7-2, the J gene TRBJ2-5; D unclear. Germline-derived CDR1 and CDR2 are SGHTA and FQGNSA. V lost 4 bases and J lost 3, with 15 bases in between. The CDR3 totals 15 residues. CDR3 sequence reads: CASSSRTAREETQYF. CDR3 DNA sequence: TGTGCCAGCAGCTCCAGGACCGCTAGGGAAGAGACCCAGTACTTC.

V is TRBV4-3 and J is TRBJ2-7; D remains unclear. Germline V gene data show CDR1 as LGHNA and CDR2 as YSLEER. The length of the CDR3 is 13 residues. With 4 bases removed from V and 5 bases from J, the gap between germline ends came to 12 bases. CDR3 region: CASSPRSGDEQYF. As DNA, the CDR3 is TGCGCCAGCAGCCCACGCTCGGGTGACGAGCAGTACTTC.

This rearrangement joins TRBV28 to TRBJ1-5; tentatively, D is TRBD1 (5 bases). Germline CDR1 is MDHEN and CDR2 is SYDVKM. The length of the CDR3 is 15 residues. V dropped 6 bases and J dropped 9 bases, with 21 bases sitting between them. The CDR3, as DNA: TGTGCCAGCAGGCGCCCGGGACCCCAATCGCGGCCCCAGCATTTT. This sequence encodes CASRRPGPQSRPQHF.

V and J are TRBV28 and TRBJ2-2; D remains unclear. The V gene's germline CDR1 is MDHEN and CDR2 SYDVKM. Trimming cost V 2 bases and J 7 bases, with 14 bases left between them. This CDR3 is built from 15 residues. CDR3 sequence (DNA): TGTGCCAGCAGTTTAGGAGTTCCCCTTCACGGGGAGCTGTTTTTT. Translation gives CASSLGVPLHGELFF.

The chain employs TRBV12-3 or TRBV12-4 and TRBJ1-4, with TRBD1 as a possible D gene (5 bases). The CDR3 totals 13 residues. Trimming removed 6 bases from V and 4 bases from J, with 9 bases in between. The CDR3 spells CASRGTINEKLFF. DNA for the CDR3: TGTGCCAGCAGGGGGACTATTAATGAAAAACTGTTTTTT.

V usage is TRBV27 and J usage is TRBJ1-5; D might be TRBD1 (5 bases). Germline V gene lookup returns CDR1 MNHEY and CDR2 SMNVEV (reference sequence). The CDR3 consists of 16 residues. V lost 5 bases and J 7 bases, leaving 21 bases between the germline ends. The CDR3, as DNA: TGTGCCAGCAGTCCCCTTCCGGCAGGGCCCGACCAGCCCCAGCATTTT. Its translation: CASSPLPAGPDQPQHF.

The rearrangement links TRBV5-1 to TRBJ1-4, with no clear D. CDR1 SGHRS and CDR2 YFSETQ come from the germline V gene. Trimming pared 4 bases from V and 8 bases from J, leaving 21 bases between. The CDR3 runs to 16 residues. The CDR3 DNA reads TGCGCCAGCAGCGTGGCGGCGGGAGGTATGGGGGAAAAACTGTTTTTT. Translated, it gives CASSVAAGGMGEKLFF.

The chain combines TRBV11-3 with TRBJ2-1, with 10 bases aligning to TRBD2. Germline V gene data show CDR1 as SGHNT and CDR2 as YENEEA. V shed 3 bases, J shed 5 bases, and the junction held 4 bases outside the gene matches. The CDR3 is made up of 15 amino acids. The CDR3 region is CASSFSGRLDNEQFF. The CDR3, as DNA: TGTGCCAGCAGCTTTAGCGGGAGGCTTGACAATGAGCAGTTCTTC.

This chain joins TRBV4-1 and TRBJ1-2; D is unresolved. Germline lookup yields CDR1 MGHRA and CDR2 YSYEKL. Trimming cost V 0 bases and J 7 bases, with 15 bases left between them. The CDR3 spans 15 residues. The CDR3 is CASSQDLVSLTGYTF. As DNA, the CDR3 is TGCGCCAGCAGCCAAGATCTCGTATCCCTTACTGGCTACACCTTC.

The chain is built from TRBV19 and TRBJ2-7; 9 bases agree with TRBD1. The CDR3 sequence is 14 residues long. Trimming cost V 9 bases and J 5 bases; bases outside gene matches: 11. Germline values: CDR1 LNHDA, CDR2 SQIVND (reference sequence). CDR3 residues: CASQATGGLNEQYF. The CDR3 DNA sequence: TGTGCCAGCCAGGCTACAGGGGGCCTTAACGAGCAGTACTTC.